This T cell receptor beta chain was captured in a study of blood T cell repertoires in COVID-19. Study summary: COVID-19 samples from acute and convalescent phases originated in the United States, Italy and Spain.

Sequenced by immunoSEQ multiplex PCR; TCRdb stores in-frame clones only, minus some. The top ten hold under 4% of the sample, which has more than 400,000 clones, roughly 85% seen once. Germline CDR1 LNHDA, CDR2 SQIVND (reference sequence). J lost 1 base, V lost 6 bases, and 5 bases had no gene match. CDR3 length: 15 amino acids. The TCR comes from a human donor in a cohort sampled during active COVID-19. Sequenced sample: peripheral blood. The rearrangement links TRBV19 to TRBJ1-1, with TRBD1 identical over 10 bases. CDR3 amino acids: CASRGTGDPNTEAFF. As DNA, the CDR3 is TGTGCCAGTAGGGGGACAGGGGACCCGAACACTGAAGCTTTCTTT.